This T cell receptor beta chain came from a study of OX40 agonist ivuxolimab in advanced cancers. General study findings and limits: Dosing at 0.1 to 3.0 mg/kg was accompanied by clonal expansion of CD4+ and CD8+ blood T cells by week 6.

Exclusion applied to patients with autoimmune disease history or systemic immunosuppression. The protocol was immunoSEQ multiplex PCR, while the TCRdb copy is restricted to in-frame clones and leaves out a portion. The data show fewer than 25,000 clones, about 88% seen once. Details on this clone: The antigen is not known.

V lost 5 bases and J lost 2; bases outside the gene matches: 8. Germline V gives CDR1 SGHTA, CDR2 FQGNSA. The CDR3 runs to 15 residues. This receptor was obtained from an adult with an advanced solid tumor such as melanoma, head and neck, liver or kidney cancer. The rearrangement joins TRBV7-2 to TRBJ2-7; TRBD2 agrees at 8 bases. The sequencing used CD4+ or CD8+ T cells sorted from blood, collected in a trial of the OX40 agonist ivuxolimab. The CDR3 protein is CASSRASGLTYEQYF. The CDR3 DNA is TGTGCCAGCAGCCGCGCTAGCGGGCTCACCTACGAGCAGTACTTC. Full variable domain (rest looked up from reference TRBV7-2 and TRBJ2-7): GAGVSQSPSNKVTEKGKDVELRCDPISGHTALYWYRQSLGQGLEFLIYFQGNSAPDKSGLPSDRFSAERTGGSVSTLTIQRTQQEDSAVYLCASSRASGLTYEQYFGPGTRLTVT.